The 26 T cell receptor beta chains below come from one sample, sequenced in a study of identical twins. TCRdb processed the 5' RACE reads anew with MiXCR; each CDR3 protein has one entry. The sample has about 730,000 distinct CDR3 sequences, approximately 22% seen once. These same records also appear under a second study, on T cells expressing NK-cell markers.

Specimen: PBMCs. The receptors stem from a woman between 18 and 30 years old in good health.

This sequence joins TRBV29-1 and TRBJ1-2; D not certain. Germline-derived CDR1 and CDR2 are SQVTM and ANQGSEA. Between the trimmed V and J ends, which lost 6 bases and 4 bases, there was a span of 9 bases. The CDR3 runs to 11 residues. CDR3 residues: CSVGSIYGYTF. In DNA form, the CDR3 reads TGCAGCGTCGGGAGTATCTATGGCTACACCTTC.

This clonotype was seen only a few times. This rearrangement joins TRBV20-1 to TRBJ2-3; tentative D call: TRBD1 (5 bases). This CDR3 has 15 residues. Trimming left V 3 bases short and J 1 base short, with 14 bases between. Germline lookup yields CDR1 DFQATT and CDR2 SNEGSKA (reference sequence). The chain's CDR3 is CSASGADGRTDTQYF. As DNA, the CDR3 is TGCAGTGCTAGTGGGGCCGACGGCCGCACAGATACGCAGTATTTT.

This clonotype was seen a few times. The V gene is TRBV5-1, the J gene TRBJ2-4; 7 bases line up with TRBD1. The CDR3 has 11 amino acids. V was clipped by 4 bases and J by 8 bases; unmatched bases: 0. Germline-derived CDR1 and CDR2 are SGHRS and YFSETQ. The CDR3 loop reads CASSDRDIQYF. The CDR3 coding sequence is TGCGCCAGCAGCGACAGGGACATTCAGTACTTC.

This clonotype turned up a few times. The V gene is TRBV10-3, the J gene TRBJ2-1; 10 positions match TRBD2. Germline V CDR1 and CDR2: ENHRY, SYGVKD. V lost 8 bases, J lost 2 bases, and 0 bases stayed unmatched. CDR3 length: 13 amino acids. The CDR3 here is CAIGTSAYNEQFF. The CDR3 DNA is TGTGCCATCGGGACTAGCGCCTACAATGAGCAGTTCTTC.

V and J are TRBV20-1 and TRBJ1-1; D is uncertain. V was trimmed by 5 bases and J by 1 base, leaving 5 bases between them. Germline values: CDR1 DFQATT, CDR2 SNEGSKA (reference sequence). This CDR3 region has 11 residues. CDR3 sequence (DNA): TGCAGTGCTGAGTCGAACACTGAAGCTTTCTTT. As protein: CSAESNTEAFF.

This clonotype appeared a few times. Here the CDR3 DNA reads TGTGCCAGCAGTTTGAAGCGGACCGAGCAGTACTTC. It yields the protein CASSLKRTEQYF. This chain links TRBV12-3 or TRBV12-4 with TRBJ2-7; maybe TRBD2 (5 bases). The CDR3 has 12 residues. Between the trimmed V and J ends, which lost 3 bases and 6 bases, there was a span of 9 bases.

In its sample, this clonotype was seen many times. In DNA form, the CDR3 reads TGCGCCAGCAGCGTCCTTAGCGGATCCACAGATACGCAGTATTTT. Its translation: CASSVLSGSTDTQYF. The rearrangement links TRBV5-1 to TRBJ2-3, with D maybe TRBD2 (6 bases). V lost 4 bases and J lost 2, with 14 bases in between. Germline CDR1 SGHRS, CDR2 YFSETQ. This CDR3 has 15 residues.

In its sample, this clonotype was seen a few times. The J gene is TRBJ1-6, the V gene TRBV6-5; 8 nucleotides line up with TRBD1. The length of the CDR3 is 17 residues. In germline, CDR1 is MNHEY, CDR2 SVGAGI. The V gene end was trimmed by 5 bases and the J gene end by 4 bases; junction bases not matched to a gene: 10. CDR3 DNA sequence: TGTGCCAGCAGTACCCGACAGGGGAGGGTTTATAATTCACCCCTCCACTTT. Translated: CASSTRQGRVYNSPLHF.

This clonotype showed up just a few times. The V and J genes are TRBV11-1 and TRBJ2-2, with 10 bases fitting TRBD2. The CDR3 spans 18 residues. The germline gives CDR1 SGHAT, CDR2 FQDESV (reference sequence). The trim removed 4 bases at V and 2 bases at J, leaving 10 bases unmatched. This CDR3 is CASSSTSGVTPNTGELFF. The CDR3 DNA follows: TGTGCCAGCAGCTCCACTAGCGGGGTTACCCCAAACACCGGGGAGCTGTTTTTT.

This sequence joins TRBV5-1 and TRBJ2-3; 8 positions agree with TRBD1. Germline V gene sequence: CDR1 SGHRS, CDR2 YFSETQ. V lost 0 bases, J lost 9 bases, and 6 bases stayed unmatched. The CDR3 loop spans 14 amino acids. The CDR3 here is CASSLADGQGTQYF. The DNA for the CDR3 is TGCGCCAGCAGCTTGGCCGATGGACAGGGCACGCAGTATTTT.

V gene TRBV24-1 combines with J gene TRBJ2-2; 10 nucleotides match TRBD2. The CDR3 runs 13 residues. The trim removed 2 bases at V and 14 bases at J, leaving 4 bases unmatched. The germline CDR1 and CDR2 sequences are KGHDR and SFDVKD. The CDR3 coding sequence is TGTGCCACCAGTGATTCTCTAGCGGGAGTACTGTTTTTT. The encoded protein is CATSDSLAGVLFF.

This clonotype has a handful of counts. This chain links TRBV7-9 with TRBJ2-3; 8 bases align to TRBD2. Germline V gene data show CDR1 as SEHNR and CDR2 as FQNEAQ (reference sequence). The CDR3 length is 14 residues. J lost 7 bases, V lost 3 bases, and 6 bases had no gene match. DNA for the CDR3: TGTGCCAGCAGCTTCCGGGGGGGCCTAAATACGCAGTATTTT. Protein: CASSFRGGLNTQYF.

The chain has TRBV4-1 and TRBJ1-1, with 8 bases that match TRBD1. The CDR3 extends over 16 amino acids. The germline gives CDR1 MGHRA, CDR2 YSYEKL. The V segment lost 5 bases and the J segment 2 bases; nucleotides outside the gene matches: 10. CDR3 bases: TGCGCCAGCAGCTCCCTAGGGGGGACAGGTAACACTGAAGCTTTCTTT. The encoded protein is CASSSLGGTGNTEAFF.

J is TRBJ2-1 and V is TRBV5-1, with 8 bases that match TRBD2. V trimming: 4 bases; J trimming: 12 bases; junction bases outside the gene matches: 3. The CDR3 covers 11 residues. The germline V gene has CDR1 SGHRS and CDR2 YFSETQ. CDR3 sequence (DNA): TGCGCCAGCAGCGGGGGACTAGTGCAGTTCTTC. Translation gives CASSGGLVQFF. Full variable domain (outside the CDR3, taken from reference TRBV5-1 and TRBJ2-1): KAGVTQTPRYLIKTRGQQVTLSCSPISGHRSVSWYQQTPGQGLQFLFEYFSETQRNKGNFPGRFSGRQFSNSRSEMNVSTLELGDSALYLCASSGGLVQFFGPGTRLTVL.

This clonotype was seen only a few times. The rearrangement joins TRBV24-1 to TRBJ2-1; 10 nucleotides match TRBD2. Trimming took 4 bases from V and 7 from J; bases not matched to a gene: 6. The germline V gene encodes CDR1 KGHDR and CDR2 SFDVKD. CDR3 length: 15 amino acids. CDR3 sequence reads: CATSEAGTSENEQFF. Here the CDR3 DNA reads TGTGCCACCAGTGAGGCCGGGACTAGCGAAAATGAGCAGTTCTTC.

Many counts were recorded for this clonotype. The chain uses TRBV18 and TRBJ1-6; D gene uncertain. Germline V gene data show CDR1 as KGHSH and CDR2 as LQKENI. The CDR3 runs 13 residues. Trimming took off 6 bases at V and 7 bases at J, with 10 bases between the two ends. The CDR3 DNA follows: TGTGCCAGCTCCCCCGAGCGGAATTCACCCCTCCACTTT. This sequence encodes CASSPERNSPLHF. The full variable domain, completed using reference TRBV18 and TRBJ1-6, is NAGVMQNPRHLVRRRGQEARLRCSPMKGHSHVYWYRQLPEEGLKFMVYLQKENIIDESGMPKERFSAEFPKEGPSILRIQQVVRGDSAAYFCASSPERNSPLHFGNGTRLTVT.

This clonotype was detected ten times or more. The chain is built from TRBV29-1 and TRBJ1-2, with unresolved D. This CDR3 comprises 11 residues. Deletions cut 7 bases from V and 3 bases from J, with 9 bases between. Germline loops: CDR1 SQVTM, CDR2 ANQGSEA. CDR3 amino acids: CSGEGDYGYTF. DNA for the CDR3: TGCAGCGGTGAGGGAGACTATGGCTACACCTTC.

The chain uses TRBV6-1 and TRBJ2-5; 7 nucleotides match TRBD1. The CDR3 is 16 residues long. Germline V gene sequence: CDR1 MNHNS, CDR2 SASEGT. Losses at the gene ends were 6 bases for V and 4 bases for J; bases not matched to a gene: 14. The CDR3 sequence is CASRPRDRQQGETQYF. CDR3 coding DNA: TGTGCCAGCAGACCCCGGGACAGACAACAGGGAGAGACCCAGTACTTC.

This clonotype was counted a few times. The chain recombines TRBV4-3 with TRBJ2-7; 7 bases agree with TRBD2. The CDR3 has 15 amino acids. The J segment lost 6 bases and the V segment lost 0 bases, leaving 8 bases of the junction unmatched. Germline V gives CDR1 LGHNA, CDR2 YSLEER. The DNA of the CDR3 is TGCGCCAGCAGCCAAGATAGGAGGGAGGGCCGCGAGCAGTACTTC. This encodes CASSQDRREGREQYF.

The V call is TRBV27, the J call TRBJ1-2, with no clear D. This CDR3 has 14 residues. The germline V gene has CDR1 MNHEY and CDR2 SMNVEV (reference sequence). Between the trimmed V and J ends, which lost 3 bases and 4 bases, there was a span of 12 bases. The CDR3 region is CASSLSRGSYGYTF. Here the CDR3 DNA reads TGTGCCAGCAGTTTGTCTCGGGGTTCCTATGGCTACACCTTC.

Only a few counts were recorded for this clonotype. The V call is TRBV20-1, the J call TRBJ2-2; TRBD1 matches 8 bases. J lost 7 bases, V lost 3 bases, and 4 bases had no gene match. Germline CDR1 DFQATT, CDR2 SNEGSKA (reference sequence). CDR3 length equals 13 residues. CDR3 sequence (DNA): TGCAGTGCTAGGACGGACAGGGACGGGGAGCTGTTTTTT. Its protein is CSARTDRDGELFF.

This clonotype came up a few times. The chain combines TRBV9 with TRBJ2-3, with 8 nucleotides matching TRBD1. Trimming removed 0 bases from V and 0 bases from J; junction bases left unmatched: 0. Germline loops: CDR1 SGDLS, CDR2 YYNGEE. The CDR3 has 15 residues. The CDR3 region is CASSVGTGSTDTQYF. CDR3 DNA sequence: TGTGCCAGCAGCGTAGGGACAGGGAGCACAGATACGCAGTATTTT.

The CDR3 nucleotides are TGTGCCAGCCGGGGACTAGCGATACAAGAGACCCAGTACTTC. It specifies CASRGLAIQETQYF. V usage is TRBV25-1 and J usage is TRBJ2-5; 10 bases map to TRBD2. The CDR3 has 14 amino acids. From germline, CDR1 is MGHDK and CDR2 SYGVNS. The J segment lost 2 bases and the V segment lost 8 bases, leaving 5 bases of the junction unmatched.

The sample holds a few counts of this clonotype. In nucleotides, the CDR3 is TGTGCCAGCCGAATTACGGGAGGGGGTAATGAGCAGTTCTTC. Its translation: CASRITGGGNEQFF. The rearrangement uses TRBV11-3 and TRBJ2-1, with 8 bases matching TRBD2. The germline gives CDR1 SGHNT, CDR2 YENEEA. V trimming: 8 bases; J trimming: 7 bases; junction bases outside the gene matches: 10. The CDR3 is made up of 14 amino acids.

This clonotype was picked up a small number of times. The CDR3 region is CASALHNEQFF. In nucleotides, the CDR3 is TGCGCCAGCGCCCTACACAATGAGCAGTTCTTC. V gene TRBV5-1 combines with J gene TRBJ2-1, with D unresolved. Per the germline V gene, CDR1 is SGHRS and CDR2 is YFSETQ. V dropped 7 bases and J dropped 5 bases, with 7 bases sitting between them. The CDR3 totals 11 residues.

The gene calls are TRBV5-1 and TRBJ1-3; D might be TRBD1 (5 bases). The germline V gene has CDR1 SGHRS and CDR2 YFSETQ. This CDR3 has 17 residues. With 0 bases removed from V and 1 base from J, the gap between germline ends came to 14 bases. The DNA of the CDR3 is TGCGCCAGCAGCTTGGGTCCGCAGGGCCATTCTGGAAACACCATATATTTT. It is translated as CASSLGPQGHSGNTIYF.